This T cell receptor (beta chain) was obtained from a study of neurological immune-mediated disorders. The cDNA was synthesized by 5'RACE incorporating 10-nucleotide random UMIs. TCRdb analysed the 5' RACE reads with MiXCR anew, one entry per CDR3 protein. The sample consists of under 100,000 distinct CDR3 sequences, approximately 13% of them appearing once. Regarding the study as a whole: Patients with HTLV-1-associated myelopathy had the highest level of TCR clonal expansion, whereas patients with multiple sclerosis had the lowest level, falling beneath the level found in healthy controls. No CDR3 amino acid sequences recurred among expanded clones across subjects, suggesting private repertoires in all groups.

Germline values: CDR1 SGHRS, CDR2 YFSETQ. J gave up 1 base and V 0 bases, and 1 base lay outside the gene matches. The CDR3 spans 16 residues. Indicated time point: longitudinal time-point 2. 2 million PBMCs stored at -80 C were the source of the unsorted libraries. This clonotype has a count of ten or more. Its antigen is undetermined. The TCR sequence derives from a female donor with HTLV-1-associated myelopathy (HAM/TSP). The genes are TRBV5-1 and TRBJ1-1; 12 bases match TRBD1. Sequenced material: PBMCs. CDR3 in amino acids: CASSLGDRGPNTEAFF. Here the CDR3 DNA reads TGCGCCAGCAGCTTGGGGGACAGGGGGCCGAACACTGAAGCTTTCTTT.